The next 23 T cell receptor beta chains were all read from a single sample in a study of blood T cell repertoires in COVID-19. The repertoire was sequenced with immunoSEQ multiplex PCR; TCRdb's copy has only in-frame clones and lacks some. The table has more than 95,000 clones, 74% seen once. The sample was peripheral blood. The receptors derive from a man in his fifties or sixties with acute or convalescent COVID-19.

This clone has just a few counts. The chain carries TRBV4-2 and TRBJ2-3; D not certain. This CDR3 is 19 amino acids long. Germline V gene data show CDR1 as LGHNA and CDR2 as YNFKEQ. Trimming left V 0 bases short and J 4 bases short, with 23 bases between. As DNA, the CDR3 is TGTGCCAGCAGCCAAGATTGGAGCGCAACATTAACTCGGGCAGATACGCAGTATTTT. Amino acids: CASSQDWSATLTRADTQYF.

The CDR3, as DNA: TGTGCCAGCAGTGAACTCGTCCAGCCCCAGCATTTT. Translating gives CASSELVQPQHF. V is TRBV6-1 and J is TRBJ1-5; D is unresolved. The CDR3 consists of 12 residues. Germline V gene sequence: CDR1 MNHNS, CDR2 SASEGT. V shed 2 bases and J shed 7 bases, with 6 bases lying between them.

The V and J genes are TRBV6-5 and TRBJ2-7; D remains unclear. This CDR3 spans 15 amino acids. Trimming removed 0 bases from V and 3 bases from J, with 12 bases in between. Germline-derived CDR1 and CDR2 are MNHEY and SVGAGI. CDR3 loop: CASSYSNQVNYEQYF. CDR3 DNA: TGTGCCAGCAGTTACTCGAACCAGGTCAACTACGAGCAGTACTTC.

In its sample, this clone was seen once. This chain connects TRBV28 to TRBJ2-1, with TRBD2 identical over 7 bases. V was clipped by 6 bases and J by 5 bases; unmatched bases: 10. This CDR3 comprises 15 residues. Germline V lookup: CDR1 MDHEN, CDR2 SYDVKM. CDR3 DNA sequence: TGTGCCAGCAGACACCTGAGCGGGAAGCACAATGAGCAGTTCTTC. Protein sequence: CASRHLSGKHNEQFF. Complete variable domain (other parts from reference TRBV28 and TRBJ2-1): DVKVTQSSRYLVKRTGEKVFLECVQDMDHENMFWYRQDPGLGLRLIYFSYDVKMKEKGDIPEGYSVSREKKERFSLILESASTNQTSMYLCASRHLSGKHNEQFFGPGTRLTVL.

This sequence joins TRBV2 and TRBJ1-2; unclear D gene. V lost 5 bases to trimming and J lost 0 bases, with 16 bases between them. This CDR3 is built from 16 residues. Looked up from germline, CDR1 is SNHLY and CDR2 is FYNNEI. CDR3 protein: CASSRESVNTNYGYTF. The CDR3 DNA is TGTGCCAGCAGTCGGGAGTCCGTTAACACTAACTATGGCTACACCTTC.

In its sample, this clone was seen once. The CDR3 nucleotides are TGTGCCAGCAGTCTAAGCGGGAGGGCCGGTGGAGAGACCCAGTACTTC. Its protein is CASSLSGRAGGETQYF. The chain combines TRBV7-7 with TRBJ2-5; TRBD2 matches at 10 bases. The junction had 11 bases not matched to a gene; V was cut back by 6 bases and J by 4 bases. CDR3 length: 16 residues. The germline V gene has CDR1 SSHAT and CDR2 FNYEAQ (reference sequence). Full variable domain (missing parts from reference TRBV7-7 and TRBJ2-5): GAGVSQSPRYKVTKRGQDVTLRCDPISSHATLYWYQQALGQGPEFLTYFNYEAQPDKSGLPSDRFSAERPEGSISTLTIQRTEQRDSAMYRCASSLSGRAGGETQYFGPGTRLLVL.

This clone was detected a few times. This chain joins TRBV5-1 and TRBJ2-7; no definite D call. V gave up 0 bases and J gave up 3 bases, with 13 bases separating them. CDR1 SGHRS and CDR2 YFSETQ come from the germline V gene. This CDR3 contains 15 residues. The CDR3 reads CASSLDWSRNYEQYF. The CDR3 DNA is TGCGCCAGCAGCTTGGATTGGTCCAGAAACTACGAGCAGTACTTC. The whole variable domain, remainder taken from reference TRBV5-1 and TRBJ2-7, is KAGVTQTPRYLIKTRGQQVTLSCSPISGHRSVSWYQQTPGQGLQFLFEYFSETQRNKGNFPGRFSGRQFSNSRSEMNVSTLELGDSALYLCASSLDWSRNYEQYFGPGTRLTVT.

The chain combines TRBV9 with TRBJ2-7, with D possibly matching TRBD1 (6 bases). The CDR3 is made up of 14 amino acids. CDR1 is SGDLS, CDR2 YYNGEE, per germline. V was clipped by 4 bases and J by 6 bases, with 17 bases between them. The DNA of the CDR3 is TGTGCCAGCAGCCCCCAGTGGGGGCAACGCGAGCAGTACTTC. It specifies CASSPQWGQREQYF.

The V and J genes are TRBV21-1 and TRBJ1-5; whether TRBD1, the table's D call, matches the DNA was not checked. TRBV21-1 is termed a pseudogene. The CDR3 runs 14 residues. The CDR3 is CASSTSQGWQPQHF. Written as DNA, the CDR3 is TGTGCCAGCAGCACGTCCCAGGGTTGGCAGCCCCAGCATTTT.

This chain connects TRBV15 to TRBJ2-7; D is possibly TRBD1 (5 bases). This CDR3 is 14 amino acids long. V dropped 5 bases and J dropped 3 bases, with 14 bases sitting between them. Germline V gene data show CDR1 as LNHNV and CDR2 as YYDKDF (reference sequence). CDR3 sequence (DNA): TGTGCCACCAGCTCCAGGGATACTAACTACGAGCAGTACTTC. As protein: CATSSRDTNYEQYF.

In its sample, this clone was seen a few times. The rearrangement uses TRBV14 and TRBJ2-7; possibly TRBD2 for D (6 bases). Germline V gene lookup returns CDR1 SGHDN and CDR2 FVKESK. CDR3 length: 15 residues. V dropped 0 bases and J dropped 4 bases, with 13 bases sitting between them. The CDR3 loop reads CASSQETSRLYEQYF. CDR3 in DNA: TGTGCCAGCAGCCAAGAGACTAGTCGCTTATACGAGCAGTACTTC.

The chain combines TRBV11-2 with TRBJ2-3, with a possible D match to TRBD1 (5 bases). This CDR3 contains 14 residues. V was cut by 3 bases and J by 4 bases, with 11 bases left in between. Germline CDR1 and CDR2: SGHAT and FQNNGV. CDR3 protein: CASSLGPPPDTQYF. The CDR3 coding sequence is TGTGCCAGCAGCTTGGGGCCGCCGCCAGATACGCAGTATTTT.

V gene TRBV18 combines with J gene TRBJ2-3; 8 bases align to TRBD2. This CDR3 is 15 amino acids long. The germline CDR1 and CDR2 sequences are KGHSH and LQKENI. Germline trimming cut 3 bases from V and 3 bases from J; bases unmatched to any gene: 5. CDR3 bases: TGTGCCAGCTCACCTAGCGGGACGCAGACAGATACGCAGTATTTT. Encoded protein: CASSPSGTQTDTQYF.

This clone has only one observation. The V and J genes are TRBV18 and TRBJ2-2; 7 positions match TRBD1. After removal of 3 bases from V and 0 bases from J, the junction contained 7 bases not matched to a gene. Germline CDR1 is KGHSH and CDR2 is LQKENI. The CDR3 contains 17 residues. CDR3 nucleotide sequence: TGTGCCAGCTCACCCCTACCCGGGACAGCGAACACCGGGGAGCTGTTTTTT. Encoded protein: CASSPLPGTANTGELFF.

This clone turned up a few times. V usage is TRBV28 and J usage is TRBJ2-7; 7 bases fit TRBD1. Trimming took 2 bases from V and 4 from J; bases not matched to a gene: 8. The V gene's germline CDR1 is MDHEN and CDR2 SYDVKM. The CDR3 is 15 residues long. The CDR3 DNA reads TGTGCCAGCAGTTTACAGACAGGGCGGAGATACGAGCAGTACTTC. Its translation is CASSLQTGRRYEQYF.

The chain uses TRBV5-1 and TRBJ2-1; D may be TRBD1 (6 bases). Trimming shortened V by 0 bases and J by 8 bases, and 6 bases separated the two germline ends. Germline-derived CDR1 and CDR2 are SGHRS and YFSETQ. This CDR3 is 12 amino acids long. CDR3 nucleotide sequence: TGCGCCAGCAGCTTGGCAGGGGATGAGCAGTTCTTC. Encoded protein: CASSLAGDEQFF.

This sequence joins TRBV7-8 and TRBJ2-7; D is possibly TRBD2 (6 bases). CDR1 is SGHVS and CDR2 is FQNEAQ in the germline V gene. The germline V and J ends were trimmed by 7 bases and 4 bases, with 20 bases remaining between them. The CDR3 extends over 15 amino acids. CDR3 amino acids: CASTPKEGFGYEQYF. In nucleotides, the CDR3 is TGTGCCAGCACCCCCAAGGAGGGGTTTGGGTACGAGCAGTACTTC. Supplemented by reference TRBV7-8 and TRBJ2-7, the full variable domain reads GAGVSQSPRYKVAKRGQDVALRCDPISGHVSLFWYQQALGQGPEFLTYFQNEAQLDKSGLPSDRFFAERPEGSVSTLKIQRTQQEDSAVYLCASTPKEGFGYEQYFGPGTRLTVT.

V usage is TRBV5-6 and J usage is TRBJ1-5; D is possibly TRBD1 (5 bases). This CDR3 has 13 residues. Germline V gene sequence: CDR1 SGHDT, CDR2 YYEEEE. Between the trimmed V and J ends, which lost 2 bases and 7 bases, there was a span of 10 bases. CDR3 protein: CASSLEAGQPQHF. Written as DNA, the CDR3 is TGTGCCAGCAGCTTAGAGGCAGGGCAGCCCCAGCATTTT.

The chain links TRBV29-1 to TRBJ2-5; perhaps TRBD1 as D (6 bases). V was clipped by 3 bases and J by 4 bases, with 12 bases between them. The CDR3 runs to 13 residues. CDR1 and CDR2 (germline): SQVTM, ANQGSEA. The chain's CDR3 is CSVEHRVGETQYF. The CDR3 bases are TGCAGCGTTGAGCACAGGGTGGGAGAGACCCAGTACTTC. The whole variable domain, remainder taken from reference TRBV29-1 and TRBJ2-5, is SAVISQKPSRDICQRGTSLTIQCQVDSQVTMMFWYRQQPGQSLTLIATANQGSEATYESGFVIDKFPISRPNLTFSTLTVSNMSPEDSSIYLCSVEHRVGETQYFGPGTRLLVL.

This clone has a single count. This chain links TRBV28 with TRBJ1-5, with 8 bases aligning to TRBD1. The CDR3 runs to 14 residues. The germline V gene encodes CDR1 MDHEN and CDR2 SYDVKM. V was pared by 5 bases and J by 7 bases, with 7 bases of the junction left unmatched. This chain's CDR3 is CASSLAGGRQPQHF. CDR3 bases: TGTGCCAGCAGTCTAGCAGGGGGCCGACAGCCCCAGCATTTT.

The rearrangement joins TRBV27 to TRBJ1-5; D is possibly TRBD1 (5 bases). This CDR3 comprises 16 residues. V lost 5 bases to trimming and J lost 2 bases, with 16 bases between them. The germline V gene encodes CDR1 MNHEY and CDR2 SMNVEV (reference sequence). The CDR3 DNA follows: TGTGCCAGCAGTCCTCAGGGTTCGATTGGCAATCAGCCCCAGCATTTT. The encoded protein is CASSPQGSIGNQPQHF.

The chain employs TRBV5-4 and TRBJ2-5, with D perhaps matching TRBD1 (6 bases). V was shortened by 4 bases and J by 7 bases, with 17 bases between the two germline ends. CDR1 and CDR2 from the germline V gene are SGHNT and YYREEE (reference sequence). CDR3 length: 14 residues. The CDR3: CASSHDRFEATQYF. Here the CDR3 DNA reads TGTGCCAGCAGCCATGACAGGTTTGAGGCGACCCAGTACTTC.

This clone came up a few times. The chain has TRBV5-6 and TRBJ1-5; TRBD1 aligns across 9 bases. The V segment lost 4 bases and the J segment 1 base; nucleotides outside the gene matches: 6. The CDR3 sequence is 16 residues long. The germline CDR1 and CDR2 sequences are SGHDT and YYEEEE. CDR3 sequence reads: CASSTWTGESNQPQHF. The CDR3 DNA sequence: TGTGCCAGCAGCACCTGGACAGGGGAGAGCAATCAGCCCCAGCATTTT.